One T cell receptor (beta chain) is described in this entry. Antigen specificity is unknown. Clones were sequenced by immunoSEQ multiplex PCR, and TCRdb holds only the in-frame ones, with some missing. The table has around 60,000 clones, around 60% seen once; the top ten hold roughly 15%. Germline V CDR1 and CDR2: MNHEY, SMNVEV (reference sequence). The CDR3 runs 14 residues. V lost 2 bases and J 8 bases, leaving 12 bases between the germline ends. These data are taken from a study of cytotoxic CD8 clonotypes in ibrutinib-treated CLL. The overall study: After a median around 12 months on treatment (6 to 36), response samples were drawn. General study findings and limits: Public clonotypes proved infrequent, and on treatment they shrank or remained steady. Higher clonality was seen at ibrutinib response and a return toward baseline at progression.

The TCR was taken from a human donor with chronic lymphocytic leukemia. The chain employs TRBV27 and TRBJ1-4; D call uncertain. The source material was PBMCs, sampled after 12 months of ibrutinib treatment. CDR3 residues: CASSLGYRPEKLFF. In nucleotides, the CDR3 is TGTGCCAGCAGTTTAGGGTACCGACCCGAAAAACTGTTTTTT.